Below, 8 T cell receptor beta chains from the same sample are listed, as sequenced in a study of T cell responses to AZD1222 COVID-19 vaccine. The assay was immunoSEQ multiplex PCR, and TCRdb's table has in-frame clones only and misses some. The profile shows about 81,000 clones, about nine tenths of them singletons. This specimen was peripheral blood, taken 28 days after the second AZD1222 dose. Receptors were obtained from an adult who received the AZD1222 COVID-19 vaccine.

The CDR3 DNA is TGTGCCAGCAGCTTCCTAAGGAATCAGCCCCAGCATTTT. This sequence encodes CASSFLRNQPQHF. The chain carries TRBV7-8 and TRBJ1-5; D is undetermined. The CDR3 is 13 residues long. CDR1 SGHVS and CDR2 FQNEAQ come from the germline V gene. With 3 bases removed from V and 4 bases from J, the gap between germline ends came to 7 bases.

The CDR3 loop reads CASTPDRGLGGYTF. The CDR3 bases are TGTGCCAGCACCCCCGACAGGGGGCTCGGTGGCTACACCTTC. The gene calls are TRBV5-6 and TRBJ1-2, with 10 bases matching TRBD1. V lost 6 bases to trimming and J lost 7 bases; unmatched junction nucleotides: 9. The CDR3 runs to 14 residues. From germline, CDR1 is SGHDT and CDR2 YYEEEE. Supplemented by reference TRBV5-6 and TRBJ1-2, the full variable domain reads DAGVTQSPTHLIKTRGQQVTLRCSPKSGHDTVSWYQQALGQGPQFIFQYYEEEERQRGNFPDRFSGHQFPNYSSELNVNALLLGDSALYLCASTPDRGLGGYTFGSGTRLTVV.

The gene calls are TRBV6-5 and TRBJ1-1, with TRBD1 as a possible D gene (5 bases). Germline CDR1 reads MNHEY; CDR2 reads SVGAGI. Trimming took 5 bases from V and 1 from J, leaving 8 bases between them. This CDR3 is 13 amino acids long. The CDR3: CASSLDTNTEAFF. DNA for the CDR3: TGTGCCAGCAGTCTGGACACGAACACTGAAGCTTTCTTT.

The V gene is TRBV5-1, the J gene TRBJ1-1; no definite D call. This CDR3 is built from 14 residues. Germline CDR1 is SGHRS and CDR2 is YFSETQ. Trimming stripped 1 base from V and 1 base from J, with 8 bases between. DNA for the CDR3: TGCGCCAGCAGCTTGTGGCCCCCGAACACTGAAGCTTTCTTT. Its translation: CASSLWPPNTEAFF.

This sequence joins TRBV5-8 and TRBJ2-7; 8 nucleotides line up with TRBD2. The germline CDR1 and CDR2 sequences are SGHTS and YDEGEE. CDR3 size: 15 residues. Trimming removed 4 bases from V and 4 bases from J; junction bases left unmatched: 10. CDR3 loop: CASSQPRSGTYEQYF. The CDR3 coding sequence is TGTGCCAGCAGCCAGCCCCGTAGCGGGACTTACGAGCAGTACTTC.

This clone was picked up one time. This chain links TRBV19 with TRBJ1-5; 7 nucleotides agree with TRBD1. The CDR3 contains 15 residues. Germline CDR1 reads LNHDA; CDR2 reads SQIVND (reference sequence). V lost 9 bases and J lost 3; bases outside the gene matches: 11. CDR3 in amino acids: CASGAGGNNNQPQHF. Here the CDR3 DNA reads TGTGCCAGCGGGGCAGGGGGTAACAACAATCAGCCCCAGCATTTT.

V gene TRBV5-5 combines with J gene TRBJ1-5, with 9 bases identical to TRBD1. There are 19 residues in the CDR3. Trimming at V came to 4 bases and at J to 0 bases, leaving 14 bases not matched to a gene. Germline CDR1 reads SGHKS; CDR2 reads YYEKEE (reference sequence). Here the CDR3 reads CASSALPGQGGYSNQPQHF. The CDR3, as DNA: TGTGCCAGCAGCGCACTACCGGGACAGGGCGGCTATAGCAATCAGCCCCAGCATTTT.

The chain combines TRBV7-9 with TRBJ1-2, with 8 bases matching TRBD1. J was trimmed by 4 bases and V by 4 bases; bases with no gene match: 2. CDR3 size: 13 residues. CDR1 SEHNR and CDR2 FQNEAQ come from the germline V gene (reference sequence). CDR3 sequence (DNA): TGTGCCAGCAGCTATGGACAGGGCTATGGCTACACCTTC. Protein product: CASSYGQGYGYTF.